Each of the 14 T cell receptor beta chains below was sequenced from the same sample in a study of cytomegalovirus exposure and HLA in healthy donors. PCR employed 60 Vbeta and 13 Jbeta primers. TCRdb's table, derived via immunoSEQ multiplex PCR, lists solely in-frame clones and lacks some. The repertoire has some 140,000 clones, more than 70% of them found once; the top ten carry approximately 0.9%. The specimen sequenced was PBMCs. These TCRs come from an older woman in good health and CMV-seronegative.

This chain links TRBV28 with TRBJ2-7; TRBD2 matches at 12 bases. The CDR3 spans 15 residues. Trimming at V came to 6 bases and at J to 7 bases, leaving 10 bases not matched to a gene. Germline V lookup: CDR1 MDHEN, CDR2 SYDVKM. The CDR3 sequence: CASRMRLAGGIEQYF. DNA for the CDR3: TGTGCCAGCAGAATGAGGCTAGCGGGAGGGATTGAGCAGTACTTC. The whole variable domain, filled in from reference TRBV28 and TRBJ2-7, reads DVKVTQSSRYLVKRTGEKVFLECVQDMDHENMFWYRQDPGLGLRLIYFSYDVKMKEKGDIPEGYSVSREKKERFSLILESASTNQTSMYLCASRMRLAGGIEQYFGPGTRLTVT.

This clone was detected only a few times. This chain uses TRBV7-8 with TRBJ1-5; tentative D call: TRBD1 (6 bases). Per germline, CDR1 SGHVS and CDR2 FQNEAQ. The V end lost 1 base, the J end lost 1 base, and 11 bases lay between the germline ends. The CDR3 sequence is 16 residues long. The CDR3 DNA reads as TGTGCCAGCAGCTTAGACAGGGTCATCAGCAATCAGCCCCAGCATTTT. Translation: CASSLDRVISNQPQHF.

The chain combines TRBV27 with TRBJ1-2; TRBD1 matches at 8 bases. V lost 5 bases and J lost 4; bases outside the gene matches: 12. Germline V gene lookup returns CDR1 MNHEY and CDR2 SMNVEV (reference sequence). The CDR3 consists of 16 residues. The CDR3 is CASSPSRDRTLYGYTF. Written as DNA, the CDR3 is TGTGCCAGCAGTCCATCCCGGGACAGGACGCTCTATGGCTACACCTTC.

The chain is built from TRBV7-9 and TRBJ2-1; D is perhaps TRBD2 (5 bases). Between the trimmed V and J ends, which lost 5 bases and 4 bases, there was a span of 18 bases. Germline V gene lookup returns CDR1 SEHNR and CDR2 FQNEAQ (reference sequence). This CDR3 region has 16 residues. CDR3 nucleotides: TGTGCCAGCAGCCGTTCAGATGTTGCGGGTTACAATGAGCAGTTCTTC. Its translation is CASSRSDVAGYNEQFF.

There are a few counts of this clone. The chain combines TRBV28 with TRBJ2-2; 10 positions agree with TRBD2. This CDR3 has 15 residues. The germline gives CDR1 MDHEN, CDR2 SYDVKM. V shed 5 bases, J shed 6 bases, and the junction held 6 bases outside the gene matches. CDR3 sequence reads: CASSPLAGASGELFF. DNA for the CDR3: TGTGCCAGCAGTCCGCTAGCGGGGGCATCCGGGGAGCTGTTTTTT.

The V and J genes are TRBV6-1 and TRBJ1-5; D is uncertain. Germline-derived CDR1 and CDR2 are MNHNS and SASEGT. Trimming pared 5 bases from V and 1 base from J, leaving 12 bases between. CDR3 length: 15 amino acids. CDR3 DNA sequence: TGTGCCAGCAGTCCCCGGACTCAGAGCAATCAGCCCCAGCATTTT. It encodes CASSPRTQSNQPQHF.

This chain connects TRBV5-4 to TRBJ2-1; tentatively, D is TRBD2 (5 bases). There are 15 residues in the CDR3. In germline, CDR1 is SGHNT, CDR2 YYREEE (reference sequence). Trimming removed 2 bases at V and 9 bases at J, with 18 bases between. The CDR3 is CASSFGGSLSREQFF. The CDR3 DNA reads as TGTGCCAGCAGCTTTGGCGGGTCCCTAAGTCGTGAGCAGTTCTTC.

V is TRBV9 and J is TRBJ2-7; 8 nucleotides align to TRBD2. The CDR3 is 14 amino acids. In germline, CDR1 is SGDLS, CDR2 YYNGEE. J was trimmed by 6 bases and V by 0 bases; bases with no gene match: 5. The CDR3 spells CASSVGTSRGEQYF. CDR3 DNA sequence: TGTGCCAGCAGCGTAGGGACTAGCAGGGGCGAGCAGTACTTC.

This clone has a single count. The V gene is TRBV7-3, the J gene TRBJ2-1; D perhaps matches TRBD2 (5 bases). The CDR3 is made up of 15 amino acids. Per the germline V gene, CDR1 is SGHTA and CDR2 is FQGTGA. Trimming took off 3 bases at V and 0 bases at J, with 9 bases between the two ends. CDR3 in DNA: TGTGCCAGCAGCTTGGACTCCAGCTCCTACAATGAGCAGTTCTTC. As protein: CASSLDSSSYNEQFF.

This chain connects TRBV30 to TRBJ1-2; perhaps TRBD1 as D (6 bases). The CDR3 contains 13 residues. V was trimmed by 3 bases and J by 8 bases, leaving 16 bases between them. Germline CDR1 and CDR2: GTSNPN and SVGIG (reference sequence). CDR3 sequence (DNA): TGTGCCTGGAGCGACATGGGCAGGGGAGGCTACACCTTC. This sequence encodes CAWSDMGRGGYTF.

The chain has TRBV11-2 and TRBJ1-5; possibly TRBD1 for D (5 bases). Germline loops: CDR1 SGHAT, CDR2 FQNNGV. Trimming took 5 bases from V and 7 from J, leaving 21 bases between them. The CDR3 is 16 residues long. The CDR3 loop reads CASSTGGKGSGQPQHF. CDR3 DNA sequence: TGTGCCAGCAGCACGGGGGGGAAGGGGTCGGGACAGCCCCAGCATTTT.

This clone was counted a single time. The chain combines TRBV5-1 with TRBJ2-5; the D gene is possibly TRBD1 (6 bases). Germline CDR1 is SGHRS and CDR2 is YFSETQ. Trimming removed 4 bases at V and 1 base at J, with 14 bases between. This CDR3 spans 15 amino acids. The CDR3 bases are TGCGCCAGCAGCCCCGGACAGAATATCCAAGAGACCCAGTACTTC. Amino acid sequence: CASSPGQNIQETQYF.

Regarding this clone: Compared with germline, one end of the junction differs, possibly owing to a read error. The sample holds other DNA sequences that translate to the same CDR3. The chain recombines TRBV10-3 with TRBJ2-7, with 12 bases that match TRBD2. The CDR3 length is 16 residues. CDR1 and CDR2 (germline): ENHRY, SYGVKD. Here the CDR3 DNA reads TGTGCCATTAGTGAAGCGACTAGCGGGAGAGCCTACGAGCAGTACTTC. As protein: CAISEATSGRAYEQYF.

J is TRBJ1-5 and V is TRBV19; D not certain. This CDR3 has 16 amino acids. V was trimmed by 5 bases and J by 5 bases, leaving 19 bases between them. Germline V lookup: CDR1 LNHDA, CDR2 SQIVND (reference sequence). The CDR3 bases are TGTGCCAGTAGTCCACGGTACGCAGGAAGCCATCAGCCCCAGCATTTT. Its translation: CASSPRYAGSHQPQHF.